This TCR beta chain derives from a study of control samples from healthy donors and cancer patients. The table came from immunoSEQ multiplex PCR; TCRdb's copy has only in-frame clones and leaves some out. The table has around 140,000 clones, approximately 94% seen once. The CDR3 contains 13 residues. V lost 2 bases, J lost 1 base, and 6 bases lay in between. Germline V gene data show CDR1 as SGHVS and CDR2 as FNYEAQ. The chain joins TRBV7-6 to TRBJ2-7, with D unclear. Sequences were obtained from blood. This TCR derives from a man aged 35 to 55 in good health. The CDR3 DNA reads TGTGCCAGCAGCTTATCCGGGTCCTACGAGCAGTACTTC. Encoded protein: CASSLSGSYEQYF.